Presented here are 5 T cell receptor beta chains from one specimen sequenced in a study of blood T cell repertoires in COVID-19. The protocol was immunoSEQ multiplex PCR, while the TCRdb copy is restricted to in-frame clones and leaves out a portion. The sample shows just over 300,000 clones, roughly 90% of them seen only once. Sequencing input: peripheral blood. These receptors all come from a woman between 25 and 40 years old with COVID-19, enrolled during active disease.

The genes are TRBV5-4 and TRBJ2-2; D not resolved. Trimming removed 4 bases at V and 5 bases at J, with 6 bases between. The CDR3 spans 12 residues. The germline gives CDR1 SGHNT, CDR2 YYREEE (reference sequence). The CDR3, as DNA: TGTGCCAGCAGCAAATTAACCGGGGAGCTGTTTTTT. Its protein product is CASSKLTGELFF.

The chain has TRBV29-1 and TRBJ1-3, with 7 bases identical to TRBD1. Germline CDR1 and CDR2: SQVTM and ANQGSEA. V lost 6 bases and J lost 2; bases outside the gene matches: 7. This CDR3 has 14 amino acids. CDR3 DNA sequence: TGCAGCGTAGCCCCGACAGGGACTGGAAACACCATATATTTT. Amino acids: CSVAPTGTGNTIYF.

The V gene is TRBV28, the J gene TRBJ1-2, with TRBD1 matching over 8 bases. Germline V gives CDR1 MDHEN, CDR2 SYDVKM. V was clipped by 4 bases and J by 4 bases; unmatched bases: 8. CDR3 length equals 15 residues. The CDR3 DNA follows: TGTGCCAGCAGTTCGCCGACAGGGGACCGCTATGGCTACACCTTC. This codes for CASSSPTGDRYGYTF.

The rearrangement joins TRBV5-4 to TRBJ1-6, with D possibly TRBD1 on 5 matching bases. V dropped 4 bases and J dropped 0 bases, with 14 bases sitting between them. The CDR3 totals 17 residues. Germline CDR1 SGHNT, CDR2 YYREEE (reference sequence). The DNA of the CDR3 is TGTGCCAGCAGCGCGGGGACGGTGAGCTCCTATAATTCACCCCTCCACTTT. As protein: CASSAGTVSSYNSPLHF. Full variable domain (rest looked up from reference TRBV5-4 and TRBJ1-6): ETGVTQSPTHLIKTRGQQVTLRCSSQSGHNTVSWYQQALGQGPQFIFQYYREEENGRGNFPPRFSGLQFPNYSSELNVNALELDDSALYLCASSAGTVSSYNSPLHFGNGTRLTVT.

The V call is TRBV7-9, the J call TRBJ2-3, with 7 bases matching TRBD2. Germline trimming cut 1 base from V and 2 bases from J; bases unmatched to any gene: 3. CDR1 is SEHNR and CDR2 is FQNEAQ in the germline V gene (reference sequence). This CDR3 is built from 15 residues. DNA for the CDR3: TGTGCCAGCAGCTTAGGGAGCGGGATCACAGATACGCAGTATTTT. As protein: CASSLGSGITDTQYF.